The clone carrying this T cell receptor beta chain came up many times. Described time point: patch test 1, 2 weeks after DPC sensitization. Regarding treatment: therapeutic diphenylcyclopropenone sensitization with weekly scalp DPC. The data are from a study of human T cells and chemical hapten exposure. TCRdb processed the RACE reads anew with MiXCR; each CDR3 protein has one entry. This table has approximately 82,000 distinct CDR3 sequences, 12% appearing once. With 6 bases clipped from V and 4 bases from J, the junction kept 12 bases outside the gene matches. Germline assignment: CDR1 SEHNR and CDR2 FQNEAQ (reference sequence). The CDR3 has 17 amino acids.

The sequencing here drew on whole blood, taken in connection with sensitization to the hapten diphenylcyclopropenone (DPC). This TCR came from a woman between 55 and 75 years old with alopecia areata. Some clones in this sample may be carry-over from other donors' samples. The chain has TRBV7-9 and TRBJ1-2; TRBD1 agrees at 12 bases. The CDR3 nucleotides are TGTGCCAGCAGTTCCGGGACAGGGGGCCGGGTTATCTATGGCTACACCTTC. This translates into CASSSGTGGRVIYGYTF.